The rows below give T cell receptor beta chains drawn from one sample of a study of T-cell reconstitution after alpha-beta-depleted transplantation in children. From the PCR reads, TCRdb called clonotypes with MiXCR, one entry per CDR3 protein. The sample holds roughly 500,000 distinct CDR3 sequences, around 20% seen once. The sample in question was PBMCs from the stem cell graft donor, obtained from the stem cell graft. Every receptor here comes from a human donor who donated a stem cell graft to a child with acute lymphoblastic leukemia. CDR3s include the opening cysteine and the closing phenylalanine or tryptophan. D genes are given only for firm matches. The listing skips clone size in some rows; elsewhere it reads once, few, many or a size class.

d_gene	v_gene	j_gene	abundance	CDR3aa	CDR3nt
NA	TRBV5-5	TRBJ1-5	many	CASSLREGNQPQHF	TGTGCCAGCAGCTTGAGAGAGGGCAATCAGCCCCAGCATTTT
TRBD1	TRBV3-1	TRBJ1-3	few	CASSQDISQSRGAGNTIYF	TGTGCCAGCAGCCAAGATATTAGCCAGTCCAGGGGGGCTGGAAACACCATATATTTT
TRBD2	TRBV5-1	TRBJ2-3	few	CASSRDLAGETDTQYF	TGCGCCAGCAGCCGCGACCTCGCGGGAGAAACAGATACGCAGTATTTT
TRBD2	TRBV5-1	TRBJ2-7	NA	CASSLGLAEGGITYEQYF	TGCGCCAGCAGCCTAGGACTAGCGGAAGGTGGTATCACCTACGAGCAGTACTTC
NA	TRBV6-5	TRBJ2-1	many	CASSSSDSYNEQFF	TGTGCCAGCAGTTCATCGGACAGTTACAATGAGCAGTTCTTC
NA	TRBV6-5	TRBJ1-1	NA	CASSPYMTGNTEAFF	TGTGCCAGCAGCCCCTATATGACAGGGAACACTGAAGCTTTCTTT
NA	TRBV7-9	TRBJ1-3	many	CASSLSVGDGNTIYF	TGTGCCAGCAGCTTATCAGTAGGGGATGGAAACACCATATATTTT
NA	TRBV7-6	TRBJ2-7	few	CASSTLGSYEQYF	TGTGCCAGCAGCACTCTAGGCTCCTACGAGCAGTACTTC
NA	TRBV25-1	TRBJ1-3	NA	CATLGMDSGNTIYF	TGTGCCACTCTCGGAATGGACTCTGGAAACACCATATATTTT
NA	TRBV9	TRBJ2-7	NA	CASSPWGDEQYF	TGTGCCAGCAGCCCGTGGGGTGACGAGCAGTACTTC
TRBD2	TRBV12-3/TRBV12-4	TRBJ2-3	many	CASSLSGRVPDTQYF	TGTGCCAGCAGTCTTAGCGGGAGGGTGCCAGATACGCAGTATTTT
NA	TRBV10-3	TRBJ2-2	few	CAIPGPADNTGELFF	TGTGCCATCCCCGGCCCGGCAGACAACACCGGGGAGCTGTTTTTT
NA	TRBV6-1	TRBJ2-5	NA	CASSPQDPGREETQYF	TGTGCCAGCAGTCCTCAGGACCCGGGGCGCGAAGAGACCCAGTACTTC
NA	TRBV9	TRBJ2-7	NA	CASSVPSSYEQYF	TGTGCCAGCAGCGTACCAAGCTCCTACGAGCAGTACTTC
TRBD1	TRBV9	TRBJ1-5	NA	CASSESTGDYNQPQHF	TGTGCCAGCAGCGAATCGACAGGGGATTACAATCAGCCCCAGCATTTT
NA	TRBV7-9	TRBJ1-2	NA	CASSRVLPGDGMAYTF	TGTGCCAGCAGCCGCGTCCTACCGGGAGATGGAATGGCCTACACCTTC
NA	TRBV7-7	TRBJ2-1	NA	CASSLVLRRRISYNEQFF	TGTGCCAGCAGCTTAGTCCTTCGGCGAAGAATCTCCTACAATGAGCAGTTCTTC
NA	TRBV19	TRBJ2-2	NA	CASSIVVFRGPTGELFF	TGTGCCAGTAGTATAGTGGTTTTTCGAGGGCCCACCGGGGAGCTGTTTTTT
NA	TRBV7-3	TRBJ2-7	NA	CASSPGPYSYEQYF	TGTGCCAGCAGCCCGGGACCGTACTCCTACGAGCAGTACTTC
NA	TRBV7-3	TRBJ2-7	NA	CASSLRQGPGYEQYF	TGTGCCAGCAGCTTAAGGCAGGGACCTGGGTACGAGCAGTACTTC
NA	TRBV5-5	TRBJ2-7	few	CASCVGGGGVYEQYF	TGTGCCAGTTGCGTTGGGGGCGGGGGCGTCTACGAGCAGTACTTC
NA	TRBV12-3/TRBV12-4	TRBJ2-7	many	CASSPSESYEQYF	TGTGCCAGCAGTCCTAGCGAGTCCTACGAGCAGTACTTC
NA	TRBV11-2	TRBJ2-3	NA	CASSLGRASTDTQYF	TGTGCCAGCAGCTTGGGGCGGGCAAGCACAGATACGCAGTATTTT
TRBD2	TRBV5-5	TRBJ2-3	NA	CASSLAGLGADTQYF	TGTGCCAGCAGCTTGGCGGGACTAGGCGCAGATACGCAGTATTTT
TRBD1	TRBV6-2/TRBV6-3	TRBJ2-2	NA	CASRSRDREAGELFF	TGTGCCAGCAGGTCTCGGGACAGGGAGGCCGGGGAGCTGTTTTTT
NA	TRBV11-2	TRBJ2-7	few	CASSAGAGGPYEQYF	TGTGCCAGCAGCGCCGGGGCCGGGGGGCCCTACGAGCAGTACTTC
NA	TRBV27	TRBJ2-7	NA	CASKKLERDEQYF	TGTGCCAGCAAGAAACTAGAGCGCGACGAGCAGTACTTC
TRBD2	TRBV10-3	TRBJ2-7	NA	CAISESSSGLAGQYF	TGTGCCATCAGTGAGTCGTCTAGCGGACTTGCGGGGCAGTACTTC
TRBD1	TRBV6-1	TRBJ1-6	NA	CASGDRDSSPLHF	TGTGCCAGCGGTGACAGGGATAGCTCACCCCTCCACTTT
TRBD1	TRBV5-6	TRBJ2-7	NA	CASSLPYLGQGRYEQYF	TGTGCCAGCAGCCTACCCTACCTGGGACAGGGGCGCTACGAGCAGTACTTC
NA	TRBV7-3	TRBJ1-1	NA	CASSLSRDTEAFF	TGTGCCAGCAGTTTATCCAGGGATACTGAAGCTTTCTTT
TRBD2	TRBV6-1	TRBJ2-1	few	CASSDGLAGDNEQFF	TGTGCCAGCAGTGACGGACTAGCGGGCGACAATGAGCAGTTCTTC
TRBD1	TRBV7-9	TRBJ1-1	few	CASSYLTGGGKNTEAFF	TGTGCCAGCAGCTACCTAACAGGGGGCGGAAAGAACACTGAAGCTTTCTTT
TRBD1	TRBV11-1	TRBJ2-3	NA	CASSFPTRGTEFTDTQYF	TGTGCCAGCAGCTTCCCTACCAGGGGGACAGAATTCACAGATACGCAGTATTTT
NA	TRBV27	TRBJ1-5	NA	CASNVGASNQPQHF	TGTGCCAGCAATGTAGGGGCCAGCAATCAGCCCCAGCATTTT
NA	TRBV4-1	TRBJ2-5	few	CASSQTGVWPKETQYF	TGCGCCAGCAGCCAAACGGGAGTGTGGCCAAAAGAGACCCAGTACTTC
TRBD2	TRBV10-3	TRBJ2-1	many	CAITKGLAGGGGGYNEQFF	TGTGCCATCACTAAGGGACTAGCGGGAGGAGGCGGTGGCTACAATGAGCAGTTCTTC
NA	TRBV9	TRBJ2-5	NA	CASSDFVGETQYF	TGTGCCAGCAGCGACTTCGTTGGCGAGACCCAGTACTTC
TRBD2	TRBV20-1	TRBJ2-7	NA	CSAYTSGRVYEQYF	TGCAGTGCCTACACTAGCGGGAGAGTCTACGAGCAGTACTTC
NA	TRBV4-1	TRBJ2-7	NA	CASSQDRGHTYEQYF	TGCGCCAGCAGCCAAGACAGGGGACATACCTACGAGCAGTACTTC
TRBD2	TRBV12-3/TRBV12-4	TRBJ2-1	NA	CASSAYAGLAGDEQFF	TGTGCCAGCAGTGCATACGCCGGACTAGCGGGAGATGAGCAGTTCTTC
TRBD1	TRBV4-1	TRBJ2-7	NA	CASSQGQGQAAREQYF	TGCGCCAGCAGCCAAGGACAGGGACAGGCGGCTCGAGAGCAGTACTTC
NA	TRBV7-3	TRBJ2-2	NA	CASSATLFRNTGELFF	TGTGCCAGCAGCGCCACACTTTTCCGAAACACCGGGGAGCTGTTTTTT
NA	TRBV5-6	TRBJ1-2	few	CASSLFYGYTF	TGTGCCAGCAGCTTGTTCTATGGCTACACCTTC
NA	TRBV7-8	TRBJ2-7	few	CASTLTSSYEQYF	TGTGCCAGCACCCTGACTAGCTCCTACGAGCAGTACTTC
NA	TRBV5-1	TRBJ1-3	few	CASSLGPEIGNTIYF	TGCGCCAGCAGCTTGGGACCTGAGATTGGAAACACCATATATTTT
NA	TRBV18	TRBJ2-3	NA	CASSPPGPRRSTDTQYF	TGTGCCAGCTCACCACCGGGACCCCGAAGGAGCACAGATACGCAGTATTTT
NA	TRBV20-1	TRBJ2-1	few	CSAREDGEQFF	TGCAGTGCTAGAGAAGACGGCGAGCAGTTCTTC
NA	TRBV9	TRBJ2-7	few	CASSADPGYEQYF	TGTGCCAGCAGCGCCGATCCAGGGTACGAGCAGTACTTC
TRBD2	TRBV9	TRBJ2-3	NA	CASSVGTSGETTDTQYF	TGTGCCAGCAGCGTCGGGACTAGCGGAGAAACCACAGATACGCAGTATTTT
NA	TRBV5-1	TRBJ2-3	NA	CASRRAQKGPDTQYF	TGCGCCAGCAGGCGGGCTCAAAAAGGGCCAGATACGCAGTATTTT
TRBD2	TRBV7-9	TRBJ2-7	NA	CASSLTRSGRASYEQYF	TGTGCCAGCAGCCTGACGAGGAGCGGGAGGGCCTCCTACGAGCAGTACTTC
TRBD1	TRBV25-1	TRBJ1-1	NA	CASSYQGAMTEAFF	TGTGCCAGCAGTTACCAGGGGGCGATGACTGAAGCTTTCTTT
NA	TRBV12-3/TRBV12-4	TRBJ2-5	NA	CASSEARGGGEETQYF	TGTGCCAGCAGCGAAGCCCGGGGCGGAGGGGAAGAGACCCAGTACTTC
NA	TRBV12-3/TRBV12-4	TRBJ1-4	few	CASSLGSKGFF	TGTGCCAGCAGTCTTGGTTCTAAGGGGTTTTTT